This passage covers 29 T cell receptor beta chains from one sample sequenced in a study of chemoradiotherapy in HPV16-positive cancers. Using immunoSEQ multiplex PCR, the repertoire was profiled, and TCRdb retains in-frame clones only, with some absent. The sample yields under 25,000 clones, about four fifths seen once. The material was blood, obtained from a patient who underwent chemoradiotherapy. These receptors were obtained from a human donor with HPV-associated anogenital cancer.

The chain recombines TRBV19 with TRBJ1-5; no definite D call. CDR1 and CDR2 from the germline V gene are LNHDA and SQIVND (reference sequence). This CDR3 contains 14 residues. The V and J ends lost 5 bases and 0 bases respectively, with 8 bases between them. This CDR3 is CASSEQYSNQPQHF. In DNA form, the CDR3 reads TGTGCCAGTAGTGAACAGTATAGCAATCAGCCCCAGCATTTT.

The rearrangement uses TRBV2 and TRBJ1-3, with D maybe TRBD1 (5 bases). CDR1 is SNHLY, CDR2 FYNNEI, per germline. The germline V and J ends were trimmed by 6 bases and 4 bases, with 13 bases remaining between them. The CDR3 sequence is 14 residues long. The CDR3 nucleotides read TGTGCCAGCAGAGTAGGGACTGGCGGAAACACCATATATTTT. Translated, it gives CASRVGTGGNTIYF. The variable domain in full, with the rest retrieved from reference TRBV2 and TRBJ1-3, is EPEVTQTPSHQVTQMGQEVILRCVPISNHLYFYWYRQILGQKVEFLVSFYNNEISEKSEIFDDQFSVERPDGSNFTLKIRSTKLEDSAMYFCASRVGTGGNTIYFGEGSWLTVV.

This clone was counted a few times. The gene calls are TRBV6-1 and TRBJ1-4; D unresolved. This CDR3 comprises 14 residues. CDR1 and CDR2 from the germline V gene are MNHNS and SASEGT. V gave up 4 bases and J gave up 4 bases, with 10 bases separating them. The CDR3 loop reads CASSGQQLNEKLFF. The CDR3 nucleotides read TGTGCCAGCAGTGGACAACAGCTTAATGAAAAACTGTTTTTT.

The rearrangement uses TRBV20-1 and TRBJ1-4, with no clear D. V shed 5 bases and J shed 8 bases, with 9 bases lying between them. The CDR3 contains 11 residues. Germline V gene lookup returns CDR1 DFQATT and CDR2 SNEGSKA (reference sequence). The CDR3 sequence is CSAGRAEKLFF. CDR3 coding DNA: TGCAGTGCTGGTAGAGCCGAAAAACTGTTTTTT.

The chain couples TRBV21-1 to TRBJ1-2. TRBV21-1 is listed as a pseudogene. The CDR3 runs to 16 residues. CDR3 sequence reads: CASSKGIWRERFGYTF. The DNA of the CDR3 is TGTGCCAGCAGCAAGGGGATTTGGAGGGAAAGGTTTGGCTACACCTTC.

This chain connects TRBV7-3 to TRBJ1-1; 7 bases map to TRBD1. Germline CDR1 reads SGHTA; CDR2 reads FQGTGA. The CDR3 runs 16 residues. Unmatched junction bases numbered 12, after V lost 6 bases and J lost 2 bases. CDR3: CASSINSGTANTEAFF. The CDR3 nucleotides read TGTGCCAGCAGTATTAACTCCGGGACAGCCAACACTGAAGCTTTCTTT. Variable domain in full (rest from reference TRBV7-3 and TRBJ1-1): GAGVSQTPSNKVTEKGKYVELRCDPISGHTALYWYRQSLGQGPEFLIYFQGTGAADDSGLPNDRFFAVRPEGSVSTLKIQRTERGDSAVYLCASSINSGTANTEAFFGQGTRLTVV.

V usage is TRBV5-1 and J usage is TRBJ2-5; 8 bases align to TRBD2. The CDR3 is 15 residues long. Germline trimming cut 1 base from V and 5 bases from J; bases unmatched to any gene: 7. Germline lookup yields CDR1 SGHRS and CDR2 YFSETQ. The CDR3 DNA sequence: TGCGCCAGCAGCTTGTCCGCGGGGGGCCTGGAGACCCAGTACTTC. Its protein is CASSLSAGGLETQYF.

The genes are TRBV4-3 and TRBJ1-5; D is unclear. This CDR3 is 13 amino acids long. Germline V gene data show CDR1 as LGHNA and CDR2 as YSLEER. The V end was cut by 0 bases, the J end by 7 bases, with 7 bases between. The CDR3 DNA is TGCGCCAGCAGCCAAGATGGCCACCAGCCCCAGCATTTT. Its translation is CASSQDGHQPQHF.

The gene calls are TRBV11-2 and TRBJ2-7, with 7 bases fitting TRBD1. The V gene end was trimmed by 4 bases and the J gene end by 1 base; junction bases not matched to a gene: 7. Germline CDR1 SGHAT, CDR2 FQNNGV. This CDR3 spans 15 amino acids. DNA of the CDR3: TGTGCCAGCAGCTCTCTCCGGACAGGTTCCTACGAGCAGTACTTC. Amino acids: CASSSLRTGSYEQYF.

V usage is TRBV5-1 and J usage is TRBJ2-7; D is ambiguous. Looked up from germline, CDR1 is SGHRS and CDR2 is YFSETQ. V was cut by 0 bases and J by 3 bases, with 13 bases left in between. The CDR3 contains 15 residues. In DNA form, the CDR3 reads TGCGCCAGCAGCTTGGAATCAGGCGTTGTCTACGAGCAGTACTTC. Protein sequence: CASSLESGVVYEQYF.

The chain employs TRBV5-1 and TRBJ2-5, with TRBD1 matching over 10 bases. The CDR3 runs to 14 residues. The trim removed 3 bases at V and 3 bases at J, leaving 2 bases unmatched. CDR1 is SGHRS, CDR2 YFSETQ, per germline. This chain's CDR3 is CASSWTGGEETQYF. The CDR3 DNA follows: TGCGCCAGCAGCTGGACAGGGGGGGAAGAGACCCAGTACTTC.

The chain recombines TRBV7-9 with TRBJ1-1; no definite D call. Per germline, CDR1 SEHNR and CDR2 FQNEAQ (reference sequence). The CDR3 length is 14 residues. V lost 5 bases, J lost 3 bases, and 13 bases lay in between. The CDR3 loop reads CASSVAGAYTEAFF. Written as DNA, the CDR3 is TGTGCCAGCAGCGTTGCAGGTGCTTACACTGAAGCTTTCTTT.

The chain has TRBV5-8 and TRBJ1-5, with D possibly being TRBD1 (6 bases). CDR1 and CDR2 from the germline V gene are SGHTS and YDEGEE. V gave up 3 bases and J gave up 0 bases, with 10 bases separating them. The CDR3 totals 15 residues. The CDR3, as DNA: TGTGCCAGCAGCTCTCACAGGGATAGCAATCAGCCCCAGCATTTT. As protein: CASSSHRDSNQPQHF.

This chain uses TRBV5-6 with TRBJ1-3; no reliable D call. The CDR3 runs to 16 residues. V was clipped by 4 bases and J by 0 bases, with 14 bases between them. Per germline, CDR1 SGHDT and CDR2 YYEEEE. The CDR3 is CASSLNGPLSGNTIYF. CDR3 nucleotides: TGTGCCAGCAGCCTCAACGGCCCACTCTCTGGAAACACCATATATTTT. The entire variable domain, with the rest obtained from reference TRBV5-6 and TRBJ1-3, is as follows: DAGVTQSPTHLIKTRGQQVTLRCSPKSGHDTVSWYQQALGQGPQFIFQYYEEEERQRGNFPDRFSGHQFPNYSSELNVNALLLGDSALYLCASSLNGPLSGNTIYFGEGSWLTVV.

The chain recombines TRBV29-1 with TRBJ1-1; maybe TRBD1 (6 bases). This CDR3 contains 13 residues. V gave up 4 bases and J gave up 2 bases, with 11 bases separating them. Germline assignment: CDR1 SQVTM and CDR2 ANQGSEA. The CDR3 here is CSVARDTNTEAFF. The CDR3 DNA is TGCAGCGTTGCACGGGACACCAACACTGAAGCTTTCTTT.

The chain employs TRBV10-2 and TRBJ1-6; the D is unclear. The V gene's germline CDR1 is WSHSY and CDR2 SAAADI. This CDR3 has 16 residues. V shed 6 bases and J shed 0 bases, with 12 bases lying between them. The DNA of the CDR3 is TGCGCCAGCAGACCCCCAGGCGGCTCCTATAATTCACCCCTCCACTTT. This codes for CASRPPGGSYNSPLHF.

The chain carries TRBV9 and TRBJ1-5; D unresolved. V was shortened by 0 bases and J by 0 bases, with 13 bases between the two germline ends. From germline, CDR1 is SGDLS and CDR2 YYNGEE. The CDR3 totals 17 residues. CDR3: CASSVGGDGNSNQPQHF. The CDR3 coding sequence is TGTGCCAGCAGCGTAGGTGGTGACGGTAATAGCAATCAGCCCCAGCATTTT.

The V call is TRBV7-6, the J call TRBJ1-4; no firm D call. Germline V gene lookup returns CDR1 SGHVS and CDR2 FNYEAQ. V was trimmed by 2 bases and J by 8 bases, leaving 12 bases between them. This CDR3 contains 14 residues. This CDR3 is CASSLLSGGEKLFF. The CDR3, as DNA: TGTGCCAGCAGCTTACTGTCAGGAGGGGAAAAACTGTTTTTT. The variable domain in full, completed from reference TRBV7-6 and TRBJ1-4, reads GAGVSQSPRYKVTKRGQDVALRCDPISGHVSLYWYRQALGQGPEFLTYFNYEAQQDKSGLPNDRFSAERPEGSISTLTIQRTEQRDSAMYRCASSLLSGGEKLFFGSGTQLSVL.

CDR3 coding DNA: TGCGCCAGCAGCTACGGGAACTCTGATGAAAAACTGTTTTTT. This sequence encodes CASSYGNSDEKLFF. The V and J genes are TRBV5-1 and TRBJ1-4; D is unresolved. Germline V gives CDR1 SGHRS, CDR2 YFSETQ. Deletions cut 3 bases from V and 6 bases from J, with 12 bases between. CDR3 length equals 14 residues.

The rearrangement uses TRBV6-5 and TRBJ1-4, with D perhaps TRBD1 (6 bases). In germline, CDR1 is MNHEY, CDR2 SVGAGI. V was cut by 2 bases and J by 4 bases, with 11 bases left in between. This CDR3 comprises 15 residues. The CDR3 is CASSYVQGNNEKLFF. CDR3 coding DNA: TGTGCCAGCAGTTACGTTCAGGGGAATAATGAAAAACTGTTTTTT.

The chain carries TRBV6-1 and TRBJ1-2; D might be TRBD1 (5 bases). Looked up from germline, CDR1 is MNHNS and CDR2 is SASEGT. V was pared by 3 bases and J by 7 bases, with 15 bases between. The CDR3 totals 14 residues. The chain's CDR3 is CASSETSSRGGYTF. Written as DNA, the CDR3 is TGTGCCAGCAGTGAGACATCCTCAAGGGGTGGCTACACCTTC.

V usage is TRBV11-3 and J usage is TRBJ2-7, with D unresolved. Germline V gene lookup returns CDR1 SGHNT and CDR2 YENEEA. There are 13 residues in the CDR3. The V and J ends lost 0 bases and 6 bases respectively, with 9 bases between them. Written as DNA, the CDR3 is TGTGCCAGCAGCTTAGAAAGGGATCGCGAGCAGTACTTC. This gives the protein CASSLERDREQYF.

CDR3 coding DNA: TGCGCCAGCAGTGGCGGGGGAGAGACCCAGTACTTC. Its protein is CASSGGGETQYF. This chain links TRBV5-1 with TRBJ2-5; 7 bases fit TRBD2. V was clipped by 5 bases and J by 4 bases; unmatched bases: 2. Germline-derived CDR1 and CDR2 are SGHRS and YFSETQ. This CDR3 region has 12 residues.

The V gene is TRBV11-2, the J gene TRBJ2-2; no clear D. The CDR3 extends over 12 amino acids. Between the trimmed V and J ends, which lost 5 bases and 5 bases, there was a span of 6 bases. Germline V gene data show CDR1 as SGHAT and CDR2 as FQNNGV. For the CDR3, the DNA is TGTGCCAGCAGCCAGGAAACCGGGGAGCTGTTTTTT. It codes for CASSQETGELFF.

For the CDR3, the DNA is TGTGCCAGCAGCCCTTCCGGGACTGACACCTACGAGCAGTACTTC. Residues: CASSPSGTDTYEQYF. This sequence joins TRBV28 and TRBJ2-7; D is perhaps TRBD2 (6 bases). Between the trimmed V and J ends, which lost 6 bases and 2 bases, there was a span of 17 bases. This CDR3 has 15 amino acids. CDR1 is MDHEN, CDR2 SYDVKM, per germline.

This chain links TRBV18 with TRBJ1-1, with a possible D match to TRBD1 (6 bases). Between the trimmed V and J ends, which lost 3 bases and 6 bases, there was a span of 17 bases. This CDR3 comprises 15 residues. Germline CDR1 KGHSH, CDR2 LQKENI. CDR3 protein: CASSPRTALVAEAFF. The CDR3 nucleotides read TGTGCCAGCTCACCCAGGACAGCTCTTGTCGCTGAAGCTTTCTTT.

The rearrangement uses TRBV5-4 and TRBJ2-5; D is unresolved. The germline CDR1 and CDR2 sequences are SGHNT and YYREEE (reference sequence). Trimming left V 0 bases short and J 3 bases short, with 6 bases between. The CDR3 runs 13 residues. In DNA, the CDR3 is TGTGCCAGCAGCTTGGATTGGGAAGAGACCCAGTACTTC. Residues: CASSLDWEETQYF.

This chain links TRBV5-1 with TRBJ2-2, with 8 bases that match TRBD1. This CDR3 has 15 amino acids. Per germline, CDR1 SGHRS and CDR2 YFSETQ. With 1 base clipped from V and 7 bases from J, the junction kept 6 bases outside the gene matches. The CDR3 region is CASSLQGAQGGELFF. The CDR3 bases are TGCGCCAGCAGCTTGCAGGGGGCGCAAGGCGGGGAGCTGTTTTTT. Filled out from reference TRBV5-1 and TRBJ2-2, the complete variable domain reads KAGVTQTPRYLIKTRGQQVTLSCSPISGHRSVSWYQQTPGQGLQFLFEYFSETQRNKGNFPGRFSGRQFSNSRSEMNVSTLELGDSALYLCASSLQGAQGGELFFGEGSRLTVL.

The CDR3 DNA reads TGTGCCAGCAGCCTGACTAGCGGGGGGGTACAAGAGACCCAGTACTTC. Residues: CASSLTSGGVQETQYF. J is TRBJ2-5 and V is TRBV11-2, with 14 bases aligning to TRBD2. Germline V lookup: CDR1 SGHAT, CDR2 FQNNGV. The CDR3 extends over 16 amino acids. The trim removed 5 bases at V and 2 bases at J, leaving 4 bases unmatched. Full variable domain (outside the CDR3, taken from reference TRBV11-2 and TRBJ2-5): EAGVAQSPRYKIIEKRQSVAFWCNPISGHATLYWYQQILGQGPKLLIQFQNNGVVDDSQLPKDRFSAERLKGVDSTLKIQPAKLEDSAVYLCASSLTSGGVQETQYFGPGTRLLVL.